This T cell receptor beta chain was observed in a study of cytomegalovirus exposure and HLA in healthy donors. This clone is a singleton in its sample. Both 60 Vbeta primers and 13 Jbeta primers went into the PCR. Sequencing was performed with immunoSEQ multiplex PCR; in TCRdb, only in-frame clones are kept and a portion is missing. In the table there are approximately 160,000 clones, almost 85% of which are singletons. The CDR3 extends over 14 amino acids. Germline V gene data show CDR1 as MDHEN and CDR2 as SYDVKM. The sequence derives from a man younger than 45 in good health and CMV-seropositive. This chain connects TRBV28 to TRBJ2-5, with D possibly TRBD2 on 6 matching bases. The J call may be faulty, since TRBJ2-7 better matches the DNA end. The sequenced sample consisted of PBMCs. The CDR3 region has the DNA TGTGCCAGCAGTAACACTATCATGCGGGGCGAGCAGTACTTC. Encoded protein: CASSNTIMRGEQYF.